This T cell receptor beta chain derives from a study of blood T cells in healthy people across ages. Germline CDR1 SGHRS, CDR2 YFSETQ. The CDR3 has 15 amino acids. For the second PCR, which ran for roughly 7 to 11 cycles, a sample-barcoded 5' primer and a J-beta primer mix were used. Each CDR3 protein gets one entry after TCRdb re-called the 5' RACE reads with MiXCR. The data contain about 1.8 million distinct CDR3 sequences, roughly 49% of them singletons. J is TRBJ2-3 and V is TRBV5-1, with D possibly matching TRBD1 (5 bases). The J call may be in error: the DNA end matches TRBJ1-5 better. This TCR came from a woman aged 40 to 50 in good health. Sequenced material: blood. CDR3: CASSLSGGGTDTQHF. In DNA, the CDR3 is TGCGCCAGCAGCTTGTCGGGGGGTGGCACAGATACGCAGCATTTT.